This section outlines one T cell receptor beta chain sequence together with its context. Its antigen is not identified. The data derive from a study of CD8+CD57+ T cells in acquired aplastic anemia. Looking at the study overall: Sorted CD4+ plus CD8+ cells gave DNA averaging roughly 3 ug. Broader study findings: Overlapping CD8+ CDR3 repertoires of patients and controls contained some 27 shared sequences.

Whoever was chosen for sequencing had shown CD8+CD57+ cell expansion by flow cytometry. A severe acquired aplastic anemia diagnosis applied to all patients. Patients had received no therapy at the time of blood sampling. Profiling that covered TCR beta VDJ and CDR3 relied on genomic DNA as its template. In TCRdb, the reads were re-called with MiXCR into one record per CDR3 protein. The sample has under 250,000 distinct CDR3 sequences, 45% to 50% seen once. Germline V gene lookup returns CDR1 LGHNT and CDR2 FRNRAP. Trimming took 3 bases from V and 0 from J, leaving 9 bases between them. The CDR3 spans 15 residues.

The chain links TRBV12-5 to TRBJ1-3, with D hard to call. This TCR was recovered from a human donor with aplastic anemia. The sequencing sample was made of sorted CD4+, CD8+, or CD8+CD57+ T cells (not recorded which) from PBMCs. The CDR3, as DNA: TGTGCTAGTGGTTTAGTACGGCACTCTGGAAACACCATATATTTT. Translating gives CASGLVRHSGNTIYF.